Below are 15 T cell receptor beta chains sequenced from a single sample in a study of blood T cell repertoires in COVID-19. The data were produced by immunoSEQ multiplex PCR, yet TCRdb's version contains in-frame clones alone and is incomplete. The sample contains about 170,000 clones, under 85% of which appear only once. Sequencing input: peripheral blood. The receptor source for this set is a man aged 80 or over with COVID-19, enrolled during active disease.

Turning to this clone: Other nucleotide sequences from this sample produce the same CDR3. The chain links TRBV7-3 to TRBJ1-1, with D uncertain. Germline CDR1 is SGHTA and CDR2 is FQGTGA. The V end was cut by 5 bases, the J end by 1 base, with 8 bases between. The CDR3 sequence is 13 residues long. The CDR3 reads CASSLTANTEAFF. CDR3 nucleotide sequence: TGTGCCAGCAGCCTCACAGCGAACACTGAAGCTTTCTTT.

This chain links TRBV2 with TRBJ2-2; 7 bases match TRBD1. The CDR3 is made up of 14 amino acids. V gave up 6 bases and J gave up 4 bases; unmatched junction bases: 5. Germline lookup yields CDR1 SNHLY and CDR2 FYNNEI. CDR3 coding DNA: TGTGCCAGCAGAACAGGGGTGAGCACCGGGGAGCTGTTTTTT. This gives the protein CASRTGVSTGELFF.

V gene TRBV12-3 or TRBV12-4 combines with J gene TRBJ1-1, with D unclear. This CDR3 has 12 amino acids. V gave up 6 bases and J gave up 10 bases, with 15 bases separating them. In DNA form, the CDR3 reads TGTGCCAGCAGCCGATGGGCGGAGGCAGCTTTCTTT. It yields the protein CASSRWAEAAFF.

Note on this clone: The sample contains more than one DNA sequence encoding this CDR3. This rearrangement joins TRBV5-1 to TRBJ1-2; TRBD1 matches 9 bases. This CDR3 region has 15 residues. V trimming: 0 bases; J trimming: 7 bases; junction bases outside the gene matches: 7. The V gene's germline CDR1 is SGHRS and CDR2 YFSETQ. CDR3 loop: CASSLAGQGLGGYTF. In DNA, the CDR3 is TGCGCCAGCAGCTTGGCGGGACAGGGTCTGGGTGGCTACACCTTC.

V usage is TRBV5-5 and J usage is TRBJ2-2, with no clear D. The CDR3 consists of 15 residues. Trimming stripped 2 bases from V and 5 bases from J, with 13 bases between. CDR1 is SGHKS, CDR2 YYEKEE, per germline (reference sequence). CDR3 amino acids: CASSLPRTGTGELFF. The CDR3 DNA is TGTGCCAGCAGCTTACCTCGCACGGGTACCGGGGAGCTGTTTTTT.

The chain links TRBV6-5 to TRBJ1-1; possible D gene TRBD1, 6 bases. CDR3 length: 15 residues. Germline CDR1 MNHEY, CDR2 SVGAGI. V lost 0 bases to trimming and J lost 6 bases, with 14 bases between them. This CDR3 is CASSYSWGQIAEAFF. CDR3 bases: TGTGCCAGCAGTTACTCGTGGGGGCAGATCGCTGAAGCTTTCTTT.

This clone was counted only a few times. The J gene is TRBJ1-1, the V gene TRBV18; D is uncertain. Trimming removed 5 bases at V and 4 bases at J, with 11 bases between. Germline-derived CDR1 and CDR2 are KGHSH and LQKENI. The CDR3 contains 13 residues. The CDR3 sequence: CASSTGKGTEAFF. The CDR3 DNA reads as TGTGCCAGCTCAACGGGGAAGGGCACTGAAGCTTTCTTT.

The genes are TRBV5-1 and TRBJ1-1; possibly TRBD1 for D (5 bases). Germline V CDR1 and CDR2: SGHRS, YFSETQ. CDR3 length: 15 amino acids. With 4 bases removed from V and 4 bases from J, the gap between germline ends came to 17 bases. The CDR3 here is CASSPIGGSGTEAFF. The CDR3 DNA follows: TGCGCCAGCAGCCCCATTGGGGGGAGCGGCACTGAAGCTTTCTTT. Using reference TRBV5-1 and TRBJ1-1 for the parts outside the CDR3, the full variable domain is KAGVTQTPRYLIKTRGQQVTLSCSPISGHRSVSWYQQTPGQGLQFLFEYFSETQRNKGNFPGRFSGRQFSNSRSEMNVSTLELGDSALYLCASSPIGGSGTEAFFGQGTRLTVV.

V gene TRBV18 combines with J gene TRBJ1-4; maybe TRBD1 (5 bases). The CDR3 runs to 14 residues. Germline CDR1 and CDR2: KGHSH and LQKENI. V lost 6 bases to trimming and J lost 6 bases, with 14 bases between them. CDR3 region: CASSRDLEDEKLFF. The CDR3 bases are TGTGCCAGCTCCCGGGACTTGGAAGATGAAAAACTGTTTTTT.

This chain connects TRBV6-1 to TRBJ1-2, with a weak D call TRBD1 (6 bases). V gave up 2 bases and J gave up 8 bases, with 15 bases separating them. CDR1 MNHNS and CDR2 SASEGT come from the germline V gene. This CDR3 is 14 amino acids long. CDR3 bases: TGTGCCAGCAGTGAACAGGGGCGCTCGGGCGGCTACACCTTC. Amino acids: CASSEQGRSGGYTF.

Concerning this clone: The same CDR3 is also encoded by other DNA sequences in this sample. The CDR3 here is CASSTRSNYGYTF. CDR3 DNA sequence: TGTGCCAGCAGCACAAGGAGTAACTATGGCTACACCTTC. V is TRBV7-9 and J is TRBJ1-2; D uncertain. The CDR3 covers 13 residues. Trimming left V 5 bases short and J 1 base short, with 8 bases between. CDR1 is SEHNR, CDR2 FQNEAQ, per germline (reference sequence).

The chain links TRBV9 to TRBJ1-1, with D possibly TRBD1 on 6 matching bases. The CDR3 loop spans 15 amino acids. The ends were cut back, 3 bases at V and 1 base at J, with 13 bases in the middle. The germline V gene encodes CDR1 SGDLS and CDR2 YYNGEE. CDR3 DNA sequence: TGTGCCAGCAGCGAGCCGGGACACTGGAACACTGAAGCTTTCTTT. Protein sequence: CASSEPGHWNTEAFF.

This clone was seen only a few times. The gene calls are TRBV6-2 or TRBV6-3 and TRBJ1-2; D is ambiguous. Between the trimmed V and J ends, which lost 5 bases and 5 bases, there was a span of 21 bases. Per germline, CDR1 MNHEY and CDR2 SVGEGT. This CDR3 comprises 16 residues. The CDR3 is CASSTSTWAISYGYTF. CDR3 bases: TGTGCCAGCAGTACAAGTACCTGGGCCATTTCTTATGGCTACACCTTC.

The chain carries TRBV12-5 and TRBJ1-5, with 7 bases fitting TRBD1. The CDR3 sequence is 15 residues long. Per the germline V gene, CDR1 is LGHNT and CDR2 is FRNRAP. The ends lost 1 base at V and 3 bases at J; junction bases unmatched: 3. The CDR3 region has the DNA TGTGCTAGTGGTTTGGGACAGGGTAACAATCAGCCCCAGCATTTT. It yields the protein CASGLGQGNNQPQHF.

This clone was seen more than once but under ten times. The V call is TRBV19, the J call TRBJ1-2; 8 positions match TRBD1. The CDR3 sequence is 13 residues long. Trimming took 4 bases from V and 5 from J; bases not matched to a gene: 3. The germline CDR1 and CDR2 sequences are LNHDA and SQIVND (reference sequence). CDR3 bases: TGTGCCAGTAGTACGCAGGGGGCTTATGGCTACACCTTC. Amino acid sequence: CASSTQGAYGYTF.